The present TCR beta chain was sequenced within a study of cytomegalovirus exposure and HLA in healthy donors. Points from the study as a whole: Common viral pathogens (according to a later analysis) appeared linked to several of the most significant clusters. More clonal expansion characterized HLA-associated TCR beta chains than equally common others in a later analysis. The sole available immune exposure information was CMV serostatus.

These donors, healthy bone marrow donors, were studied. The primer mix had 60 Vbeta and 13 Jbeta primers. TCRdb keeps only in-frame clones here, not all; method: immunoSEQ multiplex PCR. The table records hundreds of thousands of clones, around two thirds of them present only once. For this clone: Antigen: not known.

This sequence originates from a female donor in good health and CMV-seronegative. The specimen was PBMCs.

The CDR3 nucleotides read TGTGCCGGACTTTCTAGCGGGACAGTTGAGCAGTTCTTC. This sequence encodes CAGLSSGTVEQFF. The J gene is TRBJ2-1, the V gene TRBV6-1; 9 nucleotides align to TRBD2. Germline V gene lookup returns CDR1 MNHNS and CDR2 SASEGT. This CDR3 is 13 amino acids long. The J segment lost 9 bases and the V segment lost 11 bases, leaving 11 bases of the junction unmatched.